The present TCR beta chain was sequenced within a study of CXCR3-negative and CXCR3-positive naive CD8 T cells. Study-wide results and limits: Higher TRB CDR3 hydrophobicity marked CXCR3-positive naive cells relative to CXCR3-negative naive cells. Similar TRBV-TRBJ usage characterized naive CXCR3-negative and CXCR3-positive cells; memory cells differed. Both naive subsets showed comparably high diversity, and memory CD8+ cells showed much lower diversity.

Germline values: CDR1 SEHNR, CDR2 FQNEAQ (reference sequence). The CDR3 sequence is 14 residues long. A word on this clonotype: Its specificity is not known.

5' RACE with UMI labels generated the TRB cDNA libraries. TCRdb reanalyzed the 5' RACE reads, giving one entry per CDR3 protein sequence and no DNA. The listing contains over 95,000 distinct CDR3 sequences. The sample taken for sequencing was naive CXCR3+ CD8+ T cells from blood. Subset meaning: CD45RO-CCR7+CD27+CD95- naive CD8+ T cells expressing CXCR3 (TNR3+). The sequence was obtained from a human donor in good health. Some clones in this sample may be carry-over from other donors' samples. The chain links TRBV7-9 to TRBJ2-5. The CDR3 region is CASSLTTSQETQYF.